The clone carrying this TCR beta chain was picked up a small number of times. This specimen comes from a study of blood T cells in healthy people across ages. V gave up 5 bases and J gave up 0 bases, with 14 bases separating them. The CDR3 is 15 amino acids. Per germline, CDR1 MNHNS and CDR2 SASEGT. The authors ran a second PCR of roughly 6 to 12 cycles using a sample-barcoded 5' primer and a J-beta primer mix. Each cDNA molecule received a tag from a template-switch adaptor that had 12 random nucleotides. From the 5' RACE reads, TCRdb called clonotypes with MiXCR, one entry per CDR3 protein. Found here are about 620,000 distinct CDR3 sequences, around 52% of them singletons; the top ten hold roughly 14%.

The material sequenced was blood. This TCR was recovered from a woman of 80 years or more in good health. The rearrangement uses TRBV6-1 and TRBJ2-7, with TRBD1 as a possible D gene (5 bases). CDR3 nucleotides: TGTGCCAGCAGTCTAGTGACAGCGAGCTCCTACGAGCAGTACTTC. Translated: CASSLVTASSYEQYF.